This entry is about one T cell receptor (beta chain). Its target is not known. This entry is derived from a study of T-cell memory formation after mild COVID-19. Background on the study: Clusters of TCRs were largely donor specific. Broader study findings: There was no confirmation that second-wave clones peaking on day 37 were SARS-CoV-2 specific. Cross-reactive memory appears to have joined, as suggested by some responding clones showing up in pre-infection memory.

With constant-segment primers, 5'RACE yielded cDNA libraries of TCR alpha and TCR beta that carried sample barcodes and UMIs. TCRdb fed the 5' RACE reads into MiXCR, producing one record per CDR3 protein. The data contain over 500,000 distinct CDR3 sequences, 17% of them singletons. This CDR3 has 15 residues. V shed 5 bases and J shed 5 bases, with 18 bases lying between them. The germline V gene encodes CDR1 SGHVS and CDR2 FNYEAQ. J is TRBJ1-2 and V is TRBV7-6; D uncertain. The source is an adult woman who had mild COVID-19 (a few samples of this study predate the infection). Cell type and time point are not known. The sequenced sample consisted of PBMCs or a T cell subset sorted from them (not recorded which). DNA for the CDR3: TGTGCCAGCAGCCCGACCCTTGGACCGAGTTATGGCTACACCTTC. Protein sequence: CASSPTLGPSYGYTF.